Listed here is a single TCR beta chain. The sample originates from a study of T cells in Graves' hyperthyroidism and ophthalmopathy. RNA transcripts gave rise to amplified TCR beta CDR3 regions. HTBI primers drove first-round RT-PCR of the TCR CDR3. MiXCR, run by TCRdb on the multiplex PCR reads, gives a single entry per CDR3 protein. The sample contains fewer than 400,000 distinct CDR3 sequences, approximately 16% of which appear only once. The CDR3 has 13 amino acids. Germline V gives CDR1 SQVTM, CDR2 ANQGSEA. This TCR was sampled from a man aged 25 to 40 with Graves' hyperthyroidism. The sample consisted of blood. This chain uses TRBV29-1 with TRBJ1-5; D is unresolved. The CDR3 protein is CRGGKGTNQPQHF. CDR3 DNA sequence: TGCAGAGGAGGGAAGGGCACAAATCAGCCCCAGCATTTT.